The clone carrying this T cell receptor beta chain showed up just a few times. V lost 5 bases and J lost 7; bases outside the gene matches: 8. CDR1 is SGHAT and CDR2 is FQNNGV in the germline V gene. The CDR3 covers 14 residues. The data originate from a study of blood T cell repertoires in COVID-19. Study-wide background: PBMCs, B-cell-depleted T cells, or T cells were the source of the cDNA or gDNA that made up the material.

Data came from immunoSEQ multiplex PCR; TCRdb stores just in-frame clones and leaves some out. The table lists approximately 210,000 clones, around 90% of them singletons, with approximately 2% in the top ten. Everyone who took part was roughly 18 to 89 years old, and they came from 24 US areas. The study assigned cohorts using participant-reported clinical history. The TCR sequence derives from a woman in her thirties who had recovered from COVID-19. The V and J genes are TRBV11-2 and TRBJ1-5; 7 nucleotides align to TRBD1. Sequenced sample: PBMCs or T cells enriched from blood (not recorded which). The CDR3 DNA reads TGTGCCAGCAGCGCAGACAGGGCGGGACAGCCCCAGCATTTT. Its translation: CASSADRAGQPQHF.